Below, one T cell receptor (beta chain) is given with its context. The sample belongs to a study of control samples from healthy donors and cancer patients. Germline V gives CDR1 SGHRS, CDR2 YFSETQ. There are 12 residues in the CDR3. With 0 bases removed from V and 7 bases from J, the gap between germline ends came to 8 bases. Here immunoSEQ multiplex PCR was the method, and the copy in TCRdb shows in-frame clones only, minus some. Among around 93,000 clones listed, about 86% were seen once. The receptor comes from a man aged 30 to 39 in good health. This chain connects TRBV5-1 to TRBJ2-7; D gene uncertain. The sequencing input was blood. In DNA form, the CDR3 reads TGCGCCAGCAGCTTGGGGACGGAAGAGCAGTACTTC. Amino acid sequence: CASSLGTEEQYF.